This TCR beta chain was observed in a study of T cells in Graves' hyperthyroidism and ophthalmopathy. There were TCR beta CDR3 regions amplified from RNA transcripts. Using the HTBI primer set, a first-round RT-PCR was run on the TCR CDR3. MiXCR was run by TCRdb on the multiplex PCR reads, yielding one entry per CDR3 protein. The table has roughly 520,000 distinct CDR3 sequences, roughly 24% seen once. Trimming shortened V by 3 bases and J by 0 bases, and 12 bases separated the two germline ends. This CDR3 has 15 amino acids. CDR1 is SQVTM, CDR2 ANQGSEA, per germline. The chain uses TRBV29-1 and TRBJ1-3, with a tentative D call TRBD1 (5 bases). This TCR came from a woman aged 30 to 39 with Graves' ophthalmopathy. The sequencing input was blood. The CDR3 nucleotides are TGCAGCGTTGAGGCACCGGGGGACTCTGGAAACACCATATATTTT. Its translation: CSVEAPGDSGNTIYF.